The clone carrying this TCR beta chain has more than one count but fewer than ten. The same CDR3 can be traced to other DNA sequences in this sample. The data belong to a study of shared clonotypes between healthy human individuals. All donors were Caucasian adults living in Nashville, Tennessee. V was clipped by 3 bases and J by 4 bases; unmatched bases: 6. CDR3 length equals 14 residues. Germline V gives CDR1 SGDLS, CDR2 YYNGEE. Using immunoSEQ multiplex PCR, the repertoire was profiled, and TCRdb retains in-frame clones only, with some absent. The sample lists some 690,000 clones, roughly 88% occurring once.

Input material: memory CD8+ T cells from PBMCs. Subset specified: CD45RO+ cells pooled with CCR7-negative TemRA cells. The chain employs TRBV9 and TRBJ2-7; TRBD2 matches 8 bases. The receptor comes from a man younger than 35 in good health. Some clones in this sample may be carry-over from other donors' samples. CDR3 DNA: TGTGCCAGCAGCGCTGGACTAGCAGGGTACGAGCAGTACTTC. It yields the protein CASSAGLAGYEQYF.